Following are 7 T cell receptor beta chains from one sample sequenced in a study of CD8+CD57+ T cells in acquired aplastic anemia. Before being chosen for sequencing, patients had shown CD8+CD57+ cell expansion by flow cytometry. CDR3 and TCR beta VDJ profiling relied on a genomic DNA template. Via MiXCR, TCRdb re-called the reads, giving one row per CDR3 protein. The sample consists of under 200,000 distinct CDR3 sequences, around half of them appearing once. Sequenced sample: sorted CD4+, CD8+, or CD8+CD57+ T cells (not recorded which) from PBMCs. These receptor sequences come from a human donor with aplastic anemia.

The rearrangement uses TRBV9 and TRBJ2-7, with 7 nucleotides matching TRBD2. Germline-derived CDR1 and CDR2 are SGDLS and YYNGEE. The ends lost 0 bases at V and 5 bases at J; junction bases unmatched: 11. CDR3 length: 16 residues. The CDR3 sequence is CASSVAQGGFLDEQYF. The CDR3 bases are TGTGCCAGCAGCGTAGCCCAGGGAGGGTTCTTGGACGAGCAGTACTTC.

This rearrangement joins TRBV19 to TRBJ2-1, with D unresolved. Deletions cut 3 bases from V and 0 bases from J, with 3 bases between. The CDR3 is made up of 13 amino acids. Per the germline V gene, CDR1 is LNHDA and CDR2 is SQIVND (reference sequence). The CDR3 DNA reads as TGTGCCAGTAGTATTAACTCCTACAATGAGCAGTTCTTC. Translating it yields CASSINSYNEQFF.

On this clonotype: One end of the junction varies from germline; a read error may be responsible. V is TRBV20-1 and J is TRBJ1-1, with 8 bases fitting TRBD1. CDR3 length: 15 amino acids. The germline V gene encodes CDR1 DFQATT and CDR2 SNEGSKA (reference sequence). The CDR3 region has the DNA TGCGGTGCGGAACCAGGGGGCTCGGCGGACACTGAAGCTTTCTTT. Its protein is CGAEPGGSADTEAFF.

This clonotype was seen repeatedly, ten times or more. The chain carries TRBV7-2 and TRBJ2-2; TRBD2 aligns across 8 bases. Per the germline V gene, CDR1 is SGHTA and CDR2 is FQGNSA. Unmatched junction bases numbered 11, after V lost 11 bases and J lost 0 bases. The CDR3 consists of 16 residues. The CDR3 here is CAAAPTSAPNTGELFF. The CDR3 DNA sequence: TGTGCCGCAGCCCCGACTAGCGCCCCGAACACCGGGGAGCTGTTTTTT.

The rearrangement uses TRBV29-1 and TRBJ1-5; 12 bases are a match to TRBD1. Losses at the gene ends were 5 bases for V and 3 bases for J; bases not matched to a gene: 11. Germline CDR1 reads SQVTM; CDR2 reads ANQGSEA. This CDR3 region has 17 residues. In DNA, the CDR3 is TGCAGCGTTCCTACCGAAGGGACAGGGGGCCTCAATCAGCCCCAGCATTTT. Translating gives CSVPTEGTGGLNQPQHF.

The chain has TRBV7-9 and TRBJ1-2, with D perhaps TRBD1 (5 bases). This CDR3 comprises 11 residues. V was trimmed by 10 bases and J by 8 bases, leaving 14 bases between them. The germline CDR1 and CDR2 sequences are SEHNR and FQNEAQ (reference sequence). CDR3: CATSGDVGYTF. The DNA of the CDR3 is TGTGCCACCTCGGGGGACGTGGGCTACACCTTC.

This chain uses TRBV10-3 with TRBJ2-2, with unresolved D. Germline values: CDR1 ENHRY, CDR2 SYGVKD. This CDR3 region has 12 residues. Trimming left V 4 bases short and J 8 bases short, with 8 bases between. CDR3 loop: CAISVPGGELFF. In DNA form, the CDR3 reads TGTGCCATCAGTGTACCAGGTGGGGAGCTGTTTTTT.